The entry below describes one T cell receptor beta chain. The antigen is undetermined. The CDR3 runs 15 residues. V gave up 4 bases and J gave up 4 bases; unmatched junction bases: 10. Germline lookup yields CDR1 SGHRS and CDR2 YFSETQ. The sample originates from a study of shared clonotypes between healthy human individuals. Study conclusions and caveats: Clonotypes that were shared across a few donors made up around 5% of naive CD4 clonotypes. What naive subsets generally showed was a larger estimated richness than memory subsets showed.

Libraries were prepared by immunoSEQ multiplex PCR; TCRdb keeps only in-frame clonotypes and omits some of them. The sample lists 550,000 to 850,000 clones; approximately 72% were seen once. The gene calls are TRBV5-1 and TRBJ2-5; TRBD2 agrees at 7 bases. This TCR came from a woman under 40 in good health. Material for sequencing was memory CD4+ T cells sorted from blood. Described subset: CD45RA-negative fraction. CDR3 sequence reads: CASSALGTGGETQYF. The CDR3 DNA reads TGCGCCAGCAGCGCGCTGGGGACGGGAGGAGAGACCCAGTACTTC.